The 8 T cell receptor beta chains below come from one sample, sequenced in a study of neoadjuvant anti-PD-1 for oral cavity cancer. Generated by immunoSEQ multiplex PCR, the TCRdb table keeps only in-frame clones and is missing some. The sample lists 5,500 to 7,000 clones, around half occurring once. As to time point: after neoadjuvant nivolumab, at surgical resection. Sequencing was performed on tumor tissue, taken after nivolumab (anti-PD-1) treatment. The receptors come from a person between 40 and 79 years old with oral cavity squamous cell carcinoma.

The V gene is TRBV5-1, the J gene TRBJ2-1; TRBD1 aligns across 10 bases. Germline assignment: CDR1 SGHRS and CDR2 YFSETQ. The CDR3 is 16 residues long. Trimming removed 0 bases from V and 3 bases from J; junction bases left unmatched: 3. In DNA, the CDR3 is TGCGCCAGCAGCTTGGCTGGGACAGGGGTCTACAATGAGCAGTTCTTC. Its protein is CASSLAGTGVYNEQFF.

This clone came up a few times. CDR3 bases: TGCAGTGCTAGGTCAGCATATGGCTACACCTTC. Translating gives CSARSAYGYTF. The V gene is TRBV20-1, the J gene TRBJ1-2; D is unclear. The V end lost 3 bases, the J end lost 5 bases, and 7 bases lay between the germline ends. Per the germline V gene, CDR1 is DFQATT and CDR2 is SNEGSKA (reference sequence). The CDR3 has 11 amino acids.

Within the sample, this clone is medium-sized. The J gene is TRBJ1-6, the V gene TRBV7-9, with D tentatively TRBD1 (6 bases). Germline-derived CDR1 and CDR2 are SEHNR and FQNEAQ (reference sequence). The CDR3 contains 16 residues. Trimming shortened V by 3 bases and J by 4 bases, and 13 bases separated the two germline ends. CDR3 nucleotide sequence: TGTGCCAGCAGCTTCCCGGGACACGCGTATAATTCACCCCTCCACTTT. Its protein product is CASSFPGHAYNSPLHF.

J is TRBJ1-1 and V is TRBV6-5; TRBD1 matches 9 bases. Germline lookup yields CDR1 MNHEY and CDR2 SVGAGI. The CDR3 extends over 15 amino acids. The trim removed 2 bases at V and 6 bases at J, leaving 7 bases unmatched. The DNA for the CDR3 is TGTGCCAGCAGTTACAGTCCCGGGACAGGGTCTGAAGCTTTCTTT. Amino acid sequence: CASSYSPGTGSEAFF.

V and J are TRBV2 and TRBJ1-5; D gene uncertain. The length of the CDR3 is 12 residues. V dropped 4 bases and J dropped 1 base, with 2 bases sitting between them. Germline assignment: CDR1 SNHLY and CDR2 FYNNEI. This chain's CDR3 is CASSGSNQPQHF. In DNA, the CDR3 is TGTGCCAGCAGTGGAAGCAATCAGCCCCAGCATTTT.

By frequency in the sample, this clone is medium-sized. The chain links TRBV2 to TRBJ1-5, with TRBD1 as a possible D gene (6 bases). Germline loops: CDR1 SNHLY, CDR2 FYNNEI. The CDR3 runs 15 residues. Trimming removed 1 base from V and 4 bases from J, with 11 bases in between. CDR3 residues: CASSEDGQRNQPQHF. The CDR3 DNA reads as TGTGCCAGCAGTGAAGACGGACAGCGTAATCAGCCCCAGCATTTT.

In DNA, the CDR3 is TGTGCCAGCAGCCAGGGGGACTATGGCTACACCTTC. Its protein product is CASSQGDYGYTF. The chain carries TRBV28 and TRBJ1-2; 7 nucleotides agree with TRBD1. Germline V gives CDR1 MDHEN, CDR2 SYDVKM. The ends lost 6 bases at V and 3 bases at J; junction bases unmatched: 1. The CDR3 consists of 12 residues.

This clone occurred once. The CDR3 DNA is TGTGCCAGCAGCTTAATGGCCAGGGTCACTTCCTACGAGCAGTACTTC. Its translation is CASSLMARVTSYEQYF. The rearrangement links TRBV11-2 to TRBJ2-7; TRBD1 is a possible D gene (5 bases). CDR1 and CDR2 (germline): SGHAT, FQNNGV. This CDR3 contains 16 residues. The ends were cut back, 2 bases at V and 1 base at J, with 15 bases in the middle. The variable domain in full, with the rest retrieved from reference TRBV11-2 and TRBJ2-7, is EAGVAQSPRYKIIEKRQSVAFWCNPISGHATLYWYQQILGQGPKLLIQFQNNGVVDDSQLPKDRFSAERLKGVDSTLKIQPAKLEDSAVYLCASSLMARVTSYEQYFGPGTRLTVT.